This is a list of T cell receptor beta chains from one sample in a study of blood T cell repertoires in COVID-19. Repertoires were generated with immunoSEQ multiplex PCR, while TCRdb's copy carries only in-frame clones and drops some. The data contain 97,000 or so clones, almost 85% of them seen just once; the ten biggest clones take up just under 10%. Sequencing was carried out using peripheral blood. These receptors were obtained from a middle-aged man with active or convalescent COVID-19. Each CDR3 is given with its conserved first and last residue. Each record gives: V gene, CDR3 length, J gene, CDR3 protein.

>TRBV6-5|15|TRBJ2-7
CASHLAGGPTYEQYF
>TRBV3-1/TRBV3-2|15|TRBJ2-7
CASSWGSGGGYEQYF
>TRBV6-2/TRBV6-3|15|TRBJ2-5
CASSQIRTGRETQYF
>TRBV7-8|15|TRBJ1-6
CASSHRDRNNSPLHF
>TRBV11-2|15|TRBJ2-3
CASRSYGGVTDTQYF
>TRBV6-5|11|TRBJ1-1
CASTTRGEAFF
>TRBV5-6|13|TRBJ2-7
CASSDGTGYEQYF
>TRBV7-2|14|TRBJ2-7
CASSLGQASYEQYF
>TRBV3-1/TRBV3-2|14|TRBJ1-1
CASSPAGGIAEAFF
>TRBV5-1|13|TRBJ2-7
CASRGTSVYEQYF
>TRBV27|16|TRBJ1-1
CASHPHGTGGYTEAFF
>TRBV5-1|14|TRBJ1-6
CASSPEGVTAPLHF
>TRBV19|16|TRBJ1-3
CASSSRRDSSGNTIYF
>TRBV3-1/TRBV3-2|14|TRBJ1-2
CASSPAQDRARYTF
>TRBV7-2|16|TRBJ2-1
CASSLKGGGLQNEQFF
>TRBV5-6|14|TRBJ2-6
CASSTGGGANVLTF
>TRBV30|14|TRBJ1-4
CAWTRQSYNEKLFF